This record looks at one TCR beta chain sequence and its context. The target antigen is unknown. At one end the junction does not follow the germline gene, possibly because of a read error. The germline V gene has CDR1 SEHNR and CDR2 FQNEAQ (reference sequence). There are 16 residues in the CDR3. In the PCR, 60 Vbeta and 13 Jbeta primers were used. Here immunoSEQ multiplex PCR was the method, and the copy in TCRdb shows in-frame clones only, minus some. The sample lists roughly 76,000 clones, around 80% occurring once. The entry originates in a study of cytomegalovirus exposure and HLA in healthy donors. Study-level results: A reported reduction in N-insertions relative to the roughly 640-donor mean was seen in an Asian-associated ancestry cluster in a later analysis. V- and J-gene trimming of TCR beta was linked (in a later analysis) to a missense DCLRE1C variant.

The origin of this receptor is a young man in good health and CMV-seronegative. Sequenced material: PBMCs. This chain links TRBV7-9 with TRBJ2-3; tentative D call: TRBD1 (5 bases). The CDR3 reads CARSLPWGGSTDTQYF. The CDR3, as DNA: TGTGCCCGCAGCCTCCCCTGGGGCGGAAGCACAGATACGCAGTATTTT.